This TCR beta chain appears in the sequencing data of a study of human T cells and chemical hapten exposure. Time point reported: pre-sensitization, week 0. Treatment: therapeutic diphenylcyclopropenone sensitization with weekly scalp DPC. At patch-test visits, sampling came before the patch test. As the library was built, unique molecular identifiers were attached to individual cDNA molecules. TCRdb re-called the RACE reads through MiXCR, storing one row per CDR3 protein. The profile shows some 74,000 distinct CDR3 sequences, roughly 15% of them singletons. This clonotype has a handful of counts. This receptor was obtained from a woman aged 50 to 60 with alopecia areata. Some clones in this sample may be carry-over from other donors' samples. The material sequenced was whole blood, taken in connection with sensitization to the hapten diphenylcyclopropenone (DPC).

The CDR3 coding sequence is TGTGCCAGCAGCAAAGTTCCGGGGGCCAACGTCCTGACTTTC. It codes for CASSKVPGANVLTF. The chain couples TRBV21-1 to TRBJ2-6. TRBV21-1 is a documented pseudogene. The CDR3 contains 14 residues.